This T cell receptor (beta chain) came from a study of cytotoxic CD8 clonotypes in ibrutinib-treated CLL. Method: immunoSEQ multiplex PCR; TCRdb's copy keeps in-frame clones and lacks some. The sample lists 25,000 to 30,000 clones; 75% to 85% were seen once. Note on this clone: What it binds is unknown.

Findings of the study overall: Private clonotypes, not public ones, expanded at ibrutinib response.

The CDR3 spans 15 residues. Germline CDR1 and CDR2: SGHKS and YYEKEE (reference sequence). V lost 5 bases, J lost 3 bases, and 10 bases stayed unmatched. The specimen was PBMCs, collected after 24 months of ibrutinib treatment. V is TRBV5-5 and J is TRBJ1-2; 7 bases line up with TRBD1. The source is a human donor with chronic lymphocytic leukemia. CDR3 region: CASSANRGEHYGYTF. The CDR3 nucleotides read TGTGCCAGCAGTGCAAACAGGGGCGAGCACTATGGCTACACCTTC.